This is a list of T cell receptor beta chains from one sample in a study of early T cells in non-severe SARS-CoV-2 infection. MiXCR, applied by TCRdb to the 5' RACE reads, yields one record per CDR3 protein. This sample carries roughly 49,000 distinct CDR3 sequences, about 4.2% of them seen once, and the ten largest clones take around 6%. Sequencing was performed on whole blood. The receptors derive from an adult who was a healthcare worker with PCR-confirmed SARS-CoV-2 infection or an uninfected control (not recorded which). The CDR3 runs from the conserved cysteine through the conserved F or W. A D gene is named only where the DNA matches it firmly. Only some rows state a clone size, as once, few, many or a class for expanded clones.

J: TRBJ2-2; D: TRBD2; V: TRBV4-1; size: many; DNA: TGCGCCAGCAGCCAAGCCGGACTAGCGGGAGGGCCGGGCACCGGGGAGCTGTTTTTT; CDR3: CASSQAGLAGGPGTGELFF
J: TRBJ2-1; D: TRBD2; V: TRBV10-1; size: many; DNA: TGCGCCAGCAGTGAGTCTGGCGGGAGAGCCTATGAGCAGTTCTTC; CDR3: CASSESGGRAYEQFF
J: TRBJ1-1; D: TRBD1; V: TRBV6-1; size: .; DNA: TGTGCCGCGCGACAGGGAGAATTCACTGAAGCTTTCTTT; CDR3: CAARQGEFTEAFF
J: TRBJ1-1; D: TRBD1; V: TRBV5-1; size: many; DNA: TGCGCCAGCAGTGCGACCGGGACAGGGGGCGGTTACACTGAAGCTTTCTTT; CDR3: CASSATGTGGGYTEAFF
J: TRBJ2-7; D: TRBD1; V: TRBV20-1; size: many; DNA: TGCAGTGGGGAGGGACAGGGTGACGAGCAGTACTTC; CDR3: CSGEGQGDEQYF
J: TRBJ2-7; D: .; V: TRBV20-1; size: many; DNA: TGCAGTGCTGCTCCTTTGGGCGAGCAGTACTTC; CDR3: CSAAPLGEQYF
J: TRBJ2-5; D: .; V: TRBV11-2; size: many; DNA: TGTGCCAGCAGCCTCCTCGGTACAGGGAAGCAGACCCAGTACTTC; CDR3: CASSLLGTGKQTQYF
J: TRBJ1-5; D: .; V: TRBV7-2; size: many; DNA: TGTGCCAGCAGCTTGGGGGGGGATAGCAATCAGCCCCAGCATTTT; CDR3: CASSLGGDSNQPQHF
J: TRBJ1-2; D: .; V: TRBV5-4; size: many; DNA: TGTGCCAGCAGCTTAGACAGCCAATGGAGCTACACCTTC; CDR3: CASSLDSQWSYTF
J: TRBJ2-2; D: TRBD1; V: TRBV7-6; size: many; DNA: TGTGCCAGCAGCCTCGGGGACAGGGGGACCGGGGAGCTGTTTTTT; CDR3: CASSLGDRGTGELFF
J: TRBJ2-2; D: .; V: TRBV7-2; size: .; DNA: TGTGCCAGCAGCTTAGGCCTGCACACCGGGGAGCTGTTTTTT; CDR3: CASSLGLHTGELFF
J: TRBJ2-7; D: .; V: TRBV18; size: .; DNA: TGTGCCAGCTCACCACAATGGGAGCAGTACTTC; CDR3: CASSPQWEQYF
J: TRBJ1-1; D: .; V: TRBV7-2; size: many; DNA: TGTGCCAGCAGCTTAGTGGCCCCTCGGGCCTCATTTAACACTGAAGCTTTCTTT; CDR3: CASSLVAPRASFNTEAFF
J: TRBJ2-4; D: .; V: TRBV3-1; size: many; DNA: TGTGCCAGCAGCCAAAGGGGGACCAAAAACATTCAGTACTTC; CDR3: CASSQRGTKNIQYF
J: TRBJ2-3; D: .; V: TRBV20-1; size: many; DNA: TGCAGTGCTAGAGCGCTCACAGATACGCAGTATTTT; CDR3: CSARALTDTQYF
J: TRBJ2-3; D: .; V: TRBV29-1; size: few; DNA: TGCAGCGCCGAGAGTATGGACACAGATACGCAGTATTTT; CDR3: CSAESMDTDTQYF
J: TRBJ2-7; D: TRBD1; V: TRBV30; size: .; DNA: TGTGCCTGTGGGGTTACAGGGGGCGAGCAGTACTTC; CDR3: CACGVTGGEQYF
J: TRBJ2-7; D: TRBD1; V: TRBV28; size: many; DNA: TGTGCCAGCGGCTCCCCGGGACAGGGGCGAGAGCAGTACTTC; CDR3: CASGSPGQGREQYF
J: TRBJ1-1; D: .; V: TRBV10-2; size: many; DNA: TGCGCCAGCAGTGAGGACGTGTTCGGTTTTTTAGCTTTCTTT; CDR3: CASSEDVFGFLAFF
J: TRBJ2-7; D: .; V: TRBV12-3/TRBV12-4; size: many; DNA: TGTGCCAGCAGTTTAGGAGGTCCTTCCTACGAGCAGTACTTC; CDR3: CASSLGGPSYEQYF
J: TRBJ2-1; D: TRBD1; V: TRBV29-1; size: many; DNA: TGCAGCGCCGCTGGGACAGTTTACAATGAGCAGTTCTTC; CDR3: CSAAGTVYNEQFF
J: TRBJ2-7; D: .; V: TRBV30; size: many; DNA: TGTGCCTGGACCTCCGGGGGAGGCTACGAGCAGTACTTC; CDR3: CAWTSGGGYEQYF
J: TRBJ2-5; D: TRBD2; V: TRBV6-5; size: many; DNA: TGTGCCAGCAGTATCCGGGAGCGGGAACTAGAGACCCAGTACTTC; CDR3: CASSIRERELETQYF
J: TRBJ2-3; D: TRBD2; V: TRBV20-1; size: many; DNA: TGCAGTGCCCCACCATGGTATCTAGCGGGAGGGCCTCAATTAGACACAGATACGCAGTATTTT; CDR3: CSAPPWYLAGGPQLDTDTQYF
J: TRBJ2-5; D: TRBD2; V: TRBV20-1; size: few; DNA: TGCAGTGCTTGGACTAGCGGACAAGAGACCCAGTACTTC; CDR3: CSAWTSGQETQYF
J: TRBJ2-7; D: .; V: TRBV24-1; size: .; DNA: TGTGCCACCAGTGATTCGGCCAGCTCCTACGAGCAGTACTTC; CDR3: CATSDSASSYEQYF
J: TRBJ1-2; D: TRBD1; V: TRBV12-5; size: many; DNA: TGTGCTAGTGGTTTGGTTCTAACCGGGACAGCTAACTATGGCTACACCTTC; CDR3: CASGLVLTGTANYGYTF
J: TRBJ2-1; D: .; V: TRBV20-1; size: many; DNA: TGCAGTGCTAGCCCCTCGTTAAATGAGCAGTTCTTC; CDR3: CSASPSLNEQFF
J: TRBJ2-1; D: TRBD2; V: TRBV6-6; size: .; DNA: TGTGCCAGCAGTCCGGGACTAGCGGAGCAGTTCTTC; CDR3: CASSPGLAEQFF
J: TRBJ1-6; D: .; V: TRBV20-1; size: few; DNA: TGCAGTGCTAGAGAGGGACTGATTAATTCACCCCTCCACTTT; CDR3: CSAREGLINSPLHF
J: TRBJ1-1; D: .; V: TRBV20-1; size: few; DNA: TGCAGTGCTAGAGATAGGGGGAACACTGAAGCTTTCTTT; CDR3: CSARDRGNTEAFF